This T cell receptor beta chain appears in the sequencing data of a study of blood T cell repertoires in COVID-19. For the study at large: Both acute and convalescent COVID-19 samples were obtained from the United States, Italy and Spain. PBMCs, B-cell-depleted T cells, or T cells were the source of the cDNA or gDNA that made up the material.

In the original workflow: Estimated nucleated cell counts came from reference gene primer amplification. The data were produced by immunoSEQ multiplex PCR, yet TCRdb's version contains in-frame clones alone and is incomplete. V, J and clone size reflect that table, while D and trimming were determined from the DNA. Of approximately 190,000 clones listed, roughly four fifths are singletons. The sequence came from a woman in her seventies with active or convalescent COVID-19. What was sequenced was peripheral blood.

The CDR3 DNA follows: TGTGCCAGCAGCATTAGGGCTCAGGGTCAAGAGACCCAGTACTTC. This translates into CASSIRAQGQETQYF. The J gene is TRBJ2-5, the V gene TRBV27; TRBD1 is a possible D gene (5 bases). The germline V and J ends were trimmed by 6 bases and 2 bases, with 16 bases remaining between them. The CDR3 extends over 15 amino acids. Germline CDR1 and CDR2: MNHEY and SMNVEV (reference sequence).